These 27 T cell receptor beta chains originate from one sample sequenced in a study of identical twins (dated by TCRdb to about 2016). The library was produced with 5' RACE. Sequencing relied on an Illumina HiSeq 2000. TCRdb trimmed public reads at Q25 via fastp, called clones via MiXCR and kept in-frame beta chains. A single entry per CDR3 protein holds the most common genes and DNA from its merged rows. The sample includes 1.5 million to 2 million distinct CDR3 sequences, with 25% to 35% observed a single time. Of the sample, approximately 0.29% is held by the ten largest clones. The source material was cord blood. The origin of the receptors is a newborn girl in good health.

There are a few counts of this clonotype. The chain has TRBV4-2 and TRBJ1-5, with 11 bases identical to TRBD1. Germline trimming cut 4 bases from V and 1 base from J; bases unmatched to any gene: 3. The CDR3 is made up of 16 amino acids. Germline assignment: CDR1 LGHNA and CDR2 YNFKEQ. CDR3 DNA sequence: TGTGCCAGCAGCCCTGGGACAGGGGGAAGCAATCAGCCCCAGCATTTT. Encoded protein: CASSPGTGGSNQPQHF.

The chain uses TRBV4-2 and TRBJ2-3; TRBD2 matches at 10 bases. CDR3 length: 17 residues. Germline V gene lookup returns CDR1 LGHNA and CDR2 YNFKEQ. V lost 0 bases to trimming and J lost 2 bases; unmatched junction nucleotides: 5. CDR3 loop: CASSQDGGLADTDTQYF. In nucleotides, the CDR3 is TGTGCCAGCAGCCAAGATGGAGGACTAGCGGACACAGATACGCAGTATTTT.

This clonotype was detected only a few times. The genes are TRBV20-1 and TRBJ2-1; unclear D gene. The CDR3 is 17 residues long. V was clipped by 0 bases and J by 5 bases, with 20 bases between them. Per germline, CDR1 DFQATT and CDR2 SNEGSKA (reference sequence). CDR3 in amino acids: CSARDYARSIRNNEQFF. DNA of the CDR3: TGCAGTGCTAGAGATTACGCTAGGTCTATCCGTAACAATGAGCAGTTCTTC.

This clonotype was counted between two and nine times. This sequence joins TRBV7-2 and TRBJ2-3; D is ambiguous. This CDR3 has 14 amino acids. With 6 bases removed from V and 0 bases from J, the gap between germline ends came to 10 bases. Germline-derived CDR1 and CDR2 are SGHTA and FQGNSA. The CDR3 loop reads CASRPLSSTDTQYF. The CDR3 DNA reads as TGTGCCAGCAGGCCCCTATCTAGCACAGATACGCAGTATTTT. The full variable domain, its missing parts supplied by reference TRBV7-2 and TRBJ2-3, is GAGVSQSPSNKVTEKGKDVELRCDPISGHTALYWYRQSLGQGLEFLIYFQGNSAPDKSGLPSDRFSAERTGGSVSTLTIQRTQQEDSAVYLCASRPLSSTDTQYFGPGTRLTVL.

This clonotype was seen more than once but under ten times. The rearrangement joins TRBV27 to TRBJ1-4, with D perhaps TRBD1 (5 bases). The CDR3 totals 15 residues. V lost 2 bases and J lost 4, with 11 bases in between. Per the germline V gene, CDR1 is MNHEY and CDR2 is SMNVEV (reference sequence). The CDR3 sequence is CASSLMGELNEKLFF. The DNA for the CDR3 is TGTGCCAGCAGTTTAATGGGGGAACTTAATGAAAAACTGTTTTTT. The full variable domain, its missing parts supplied by reference TRBV27 and TRBJ1-4, is EAQVTQNPRYLITVTGKKLTVTCSQNMNHEYMSWYRQDPGLGLRQIYYSMNVEVTDKGDVPEGYKVSRKEKRNFPLILESPSPNQTSLYFCASSLMGELNEKLFFGSGTQLSVL.

This chain links TRBV20-1 with TRBJ1-6; TRBD1 aligns across 7 bases. CDR1 and CDR2 (germline): DFQATT, SNEGSKA (reference sequence). Trimming cost V 1 base and J 7 bases; bases outside gene matches: 1. This CDR3 has 13 residues. CDR3 residues: CSARVGGNSPLHF. The CDR3 region has the DNA TGCAGTGCTAGAGTAGGGGGCAATTCACCCCTCCACTTT.

This clonotype has just a few counts. This sequence joins TRBV10-3 and TRBJ2-7; 14 bases fit TRBD2. The germline V gene encodes CDR1 ENHRY and CDR2 SYGVKD. After removal of 4 bases from V and 2 bases from J, the junction contained 7 bases not matched to a gene. This CDR3 has 17 residues. CDR3: CAISGGLAGGDTYEQYF. For the CDR3, the DNA is TGTGCCATCAGTGGAGGACTAGCGGGGGGCGATACCTACGAGCAGTACTTC.

The CDR3 DNA reads TGTGCCAGCAGCTTAGAATACAGGGGGTTAAGGGAAAAACTGTTTTTT. This sequence encodes CASSLEYRGLREKLFF. The chain links TRBV7-8 to TRBJ1-4, with 8 bases identical to TRBD1. CDR1 and CDR2 (germline): SGHVS, FQNEAQ. V was pared by 1 base and J by 8 bases, with 9 bases of the junction left unmatched. The CDR3 length is 16 residues.

This clonotype has a count of ten or more. The chain uses TRBV10-1 and TRBJ2-3, with D hard to call. CDR1 is WNHNN, CDR2 SYGVQD, per germline (reference sequence). This CDR3 spans 15 amino acids. V lost 4 bases, J lost 0 bases, and 11 bases lay in between. The CDR3, as DNA: TGCGCCAGCAGTGCAAGGCCAACTAGCACAGATACGCAGTATTTT. Protein: CASSARPTSTDTQYF.

The DNA for the CDR3 is TGTGCCAGCAGGTCGGGACAGATCTTTAATCAGCCCCAGCATTTT. Protein product: CASRSGQIFNQPQHF. This chain uses TRBV6-1 with TRBJ1-5, with 7 bases identical to TRBD1. The CDR3 totals 15 residues. V gave up 6 bases and J gave up 4 bases; unmatched junction bases: 9. Germline assignment: CDR1 MNHNS and CDR2 SASEGT.

This clonotype was picked up a small number of times. The V gene is TRBV7-9, the J gene TRBJ2-1; D is uncertain. Trimming took 6 bases from V and 0 from J, leaving 18 bases between them. Germline CDR1 SEHNR, CDR2 FQNEAQ (reference sequence). The CDR3 runs 17 residues. CDR3 sequence: CASSPRVRKSSYNEQFF. The DNA for the CDR3 is TGTGCCAGCAGTCCGCGTGTGCGGAAGAGCTCCTACAATGAGCAGTTCTTC.

This chain connects TRBV20-1 to TRBJ2-6; TRBD2 is a possible D gene (5 bases). Germline V gene lookup returns CDR1 DFQATT and CDR2 SNEGSKA (reference sequence). V was trimmed by 1 base and J by 5 bases, leaving 18 bases between them. The CDR3 extends over 17 amino acids. This chain's CDR3 is CSARAYRRGSRANVLTF. The CDR3 bases are TGCAGTGCTAGAGCGTATCGGAGAGGGTCTAGGGCCAACGTCCTGACTTTC.

The genes are TRBV29-1 and TRBJ2-3; 7 nucleotides agree with TRBD2. CDR1 SQVTM and CDR2 ANQGSEA come from the germline V gene. The CDR3 length is 13 residues. Germline trimming cut 6 bases from V and 6 bases from J; bases unmatched to any gene: 9. CDR3 residues: CSVARGEWDTQYF. CDR3 DNA sequence: TGCAGCGTCGCCCGGGGGGAATGGGATACGCAGTATTTT.

The chain is built from TRBV11-2 and TRBJ2-1; 7 bases align to TRBD2. Trimming removed 5 bases from V and 4 bases from J; junction bases left unmatched: 11. Per germline, CDR1 SGHAT and CDR2 FQNNGV. There are 16 residues in the CDR3. CDR3 sequence reads: CASSTRAGLGYNEQFF. The CDR3 nucleotides read TGTGCCAGCAGCACCCGAGCGGGGTTGGGGTACAATGAGCAGTTCTTC.

CDR3 region: CASSHELAYGYEQYF. For the CDR3, the DNA is TGTGCCAGCAGCCACGAGCTAGCGTATGGCTACGAGCAGTACTTC. This chain uses TRBV2 with TRBJ2-7, with D possibly matching TRBD2 (6 bases). Germline V gene lookup returns CDR1 SNHLY and CDR2 FYNNEI. Deletions cut 6 bases from V and 3 bases from J, with 18 bases between. The CDR3 loop spans 15 amino acids.

This clonotype appeared a few times. The V gene is TRBV2, the J gene TRBJ2-1, with TRBD2 identical over 11 bases. CDR3 length: 20 residues. Trimming at V came to 8 bases and at J to 0 bases, leaving 18 bases not matched to a gene. Germline CDR1 SNHLY, CDR2 FYNNEI. The CDR3 sequence is CASSALWLAGGLSSYNEQFF. Here the CDR3 DNA reads TGTGCCAGCTCCGCGCTTTGGCTAGCGGGGGGCCTCAGCTCCTACAATGAGCAGTTCTTC.

The rearrangement links TRBV20-1 to TRBJ2-3; the match to TRBD1 covers 10 bases. V shed 6 bases, J shed 2 bases, and the junction held 8 bases outside the gene matches. The CDR3 is made up of 15 amino acids. Germline V gene lookup returns CDR1 DFQATT and CDR2 SNEGSKA (reference sequence). The CDR3 here is CSAKTGGAVTDTQYF. CDR3 nucleotides: TGCAGTGCCAAGACAGGGGGCGCGGTCACAGATACGCAGTATTTT.

There are a few counts of this clonotype. This chain joins TRBV10-2 and TRBJ2-7; 9 nucleotides match TRBD2. The end of the DNA is better explained by TRBJ2-5, so the J call may be wrong. The CDR3 is 15 amino acids. Germline V gives CDR1 WSHSY, CDR2 SAAADI. CDR3 sequence (DNA): TGCGCCAGCAACGGAGCGGGGGGTAGGGGAGAGACCCAGTACTTC. It is translated as CASNGAGGRGETQYF.

This chain joins TRBV2 and TRBJ1-1; D unresolved. Germline loops: CDR1 SNHLY, CDR2 FYNNEI. The CDR3 extends over 15 amino acids. V lost 4 bases and J lost 0, with 12 bases in between. The CDR3 loop reads CASSVSHFMNTEAFF. CDR3 sequence (DNA): TGTGCCAGCAGTGTAAGTCACTTCATGAACACTGAAGCTTTCTTT.

The chain links TRBV24-1 to TRBJ2-7, with TRBD2 identical over 7 bases. The J segment lost 7 bases and the V segment lost 7 bases, leaving 15 bases of the junction unmatched. Germline loops: CDR1 KGHDR, CDR2 SFDVKD. This CDR3 has 15 residues. The CDR3 sequence: CATRRDYISYNEQYF. The CDR3 bases are TGTGCCACCAGGAGGGACTACATATCCTACAATGAGCAGTACTTC.

As for this clonotype: A much larger clone sits a single nucleotide away, making a read error possible. The genes are TRBV4-2 and TRBJ2-5; D is possibly TRBD1 or TRBD2 (5 bases each). The DNA end is a closer match to TRBJ2-1, so the J assignment may be wrong. The CDR3 runs 15 residues. CDR1 is LGHNA, CDR2 YNFKEQ, per germline. DNA of the CDR3: TGTGCCAGCAGCCAAGGGGACCTTGACCAAGAGACCCAGTTCTTC. Residues: CASSQGDLDQETQFF.

CDR3 sequence reads: CAISAGQVNSPLHF. Written as DNA, the CDR3 is TGTGCCATCAGCGCGGGACAGGTTAATTCACCCCTCCACTTT. The chain has TRBV10-3 and TRBJ1-6; 8 bases line up with TRBD1. The CDR3 loop spans 14 amino acids. CDR1 is ENHRY, CDR2 SYGVKD, per germline. V was pared by 6 bases and J by 6 bases, with 4 bases of the junction left unmatched.

To note about this clonotype: A single base separates this from a much larger clone, so it may be a read error. The gene calls are TRBV6-5 and TRBJ1-2, with unresolved D. The germline CDR1 and CDR2 sequences are MNHEY and SVGAGI. V was clipped by 2 bases and J by 5 bases, with 15 bases between them. This CDR3 has 15 amino acids. The CDR3 sequence: CASSYGVTTRYGYTF. The CDR3 DNA is TGTGCCAGCAGTTACGGGGTTACGACTCGGTATGGCTACACCTTC.

The V call is TRBV28, the J call TRBJ1-3; no clear D gene. CDR3 length equals 15 residues. Germline V gene lookup returns CDR1 MDHEN and CDR2 SYDVKM. V gave up 2 bases and J gave up 0 bases, with 8 bases separating them. The CDR3 reads CASSLGAGSGNTIYF. Written as DNA, the CDR3 is TGTGCCAGCAGTTTAGGCGCCGGCTCTGGAAACACCATATATTTT. Together with reference TRBV28 and TRBJ1-3, the CDR3 gives the full variable domain: DVKVTQSSRYLVKRTGEKVFLECVQDMDHENMFWYRQDPGLGLRLIYFSYDVKMKEKGDIPEGYSVSREKKERFSLILESASTNQTSMYLCASSLGAGSGNTIYFGEGSWLTVV.

This clonotype was detected only a few times. V gene TRBV11-1 combines with J gene TRBJ1-2; 7 nucleotides align to TRBD1. V was pared by 3 bases and J by 6 bases, with 7 bases of the junction left unmatched. The CDR3 extends over 14 amino acids. Germline V gene lookup returns CDR1 SGHAT and CDR2 FQDESV (reference sequence). CDR3 region: CASSLTGSNHGYTF. CDR3 coding DNA: TGTGCCAGCAGCTTGACAGGGTCCAACCATGGCTACACCTTC.

This rearrangement joins TRBV19 to TRBJ1-4; the D is unclear. The CDR3 sequence is 14 residues long. Trimming cost V 4 bases and J 8 bases, with 14 bases left between them. In germline, CDR1 is LNHDA, CDR2 SQIVND (reference sequence). CDR3 loop: CASSTQVLQEKLFF. The CDR3 bases are TGTGCCAGTAGTACCCAGGTTCTTCAGGAAAAACTGTTTTTT.

This chain connects TRBV5-1 to TRBJ1-1; the D gene is possibly TRBD1 (5 bases). The CDR3 has 15 residues. Per the germline V gene, CDR1 is SGHRS and CDR2 is YFSETQ. V lost 5 bases and J lost 0, with 14 bases in between. Here the CDR3 reads CASRSRGAVNTEAFF. Here the CDR3 DNA reads TGCGCCAGCAGATCGCGTGGGGCGGTGAACACTGAAGCTTTCTTT.